Each of the 26 T cell receptor beta chains below was sequenced from the same sample in a study of control samples from healthy donors and cancer patients. Profiling relied on immunoSEQ multiplex PCR, and the TCRdb table lists in-frame clones only, not all of them. The sample holds 85,000 to 95,000 clones, approximately 90% seen once. The sample comprised blood. The receptors were sampled from a woman aged 25 to 39 in good health.

The chain uses TRBV29-1 and TRBJ2-7, with TRBD1 as a possible D gene (5 bases). The CDR3 contains 11 residues. CDR1 is SQVTM and CDR2 is ANQGSEA in the germline V gene. V was trimmed by 4 bases and J by 5 bases, leaving 9 bases between them. CDR3: CSVGRGHEQYF. CDR3 DNA sequence: TGCAGCGTTGGTAGGGGCCACGAGCAGTACTTC.

V usage is TRBV10-1 and J usage is TRBJ1-5, with 8 bases matching TRBD1. This CDR3 contains 15 residues. CDR1 is WNHNN and CDR2 is SYGVQD in the germline V gene (reference sequence). V shed 7 bases, J shed 2 bases, and the junction held 7 bases outside the gene matches. CDR3 sequence reads: CASITTGARNQPQHF. CDR3 DNA sequence: TGCGCCAGCATAACGACAGGGGCGCGCAATCAGCCCCAGCATTTT.

The gene calls are TRBV5-1 and TRBJ2-1, with 16 bases matching TRBD2. CDR3 length: 20 amino acids. V was clipped by 0 bases and J by 1 base; unmatched bases: 7. Germline V CDR1 and CDR2: SGHRS, YFSETQ. The CDR3 here is CASSLALGTSGRASYNEQFF. In nucleotides, the CDR3 is TGCGCCAGCAGCTTGGCACTCGGGACTAGCGGGAGGGCGTCCTACAATGAGCAGTTCTTC.

The chain carries TRBV7-9 and TRBJ2-1, with D unresolved. The germline V gene encodes CDR1 SEHNR and CDR2 FQNEAQ (reference sequence). V was pared by 0 bases and J by 5 bases, with 17 bases between. This CDR3 has 17 amino acids. CDR3 amino acids: CASSLAVQALFDNEQFF. CDR3 nucleotide sequence: TGTGCCAGCAGCTTAGCGGTCCAAGCTTTGTTCGACAATGAGCAGTTCTTC.

This clone was found once. V gene TRBV7-9 combines with J gene TRBJ2-7, with a weak D call TRBD2 (6 bases). This CDR3 is 17 amino acids long. Trimming removed 3 bases at V and 2 bases at J, with 20 bases between. In germline, CDR1 is SEHNR, CDR2 FQNEAQ (reference sequence). The chain's CDR3 is CASSFSDGGSVAYEQYF. In DNA, the CDR3 is TGTGCCAGCAGCTTTTCTGACGGGGGTTCGGTTGCCTACGAGCAGTACTTC.

V usage is TRBV6-5 and J usage is TRBJ1-2, with D hard to call. The CDR3 totals 13 residues. The ends were cut back, 2 bases at V and 4 bases at J, with 8 bases in the middle. Germline assignment: CDR1 MNHEY and CDR2 SVGAGI. CDR3 DNA sequence: TGTGCCAGCAGTTACAAAATAGGCTATGGCTACACCTTC. It specifies CASSYKIGYGYTF.

The genes are TRBV27 and TRBJ2-7; D possibly corresponds to TRBD1 (6 bases). The CDR3 is 13 amino acids. CDR1 is MNHEY, CDR2 SMNVEV, per germline (reference sequence). V lost 6 bases and J lost 2, with 11 bases in between. The CDR3 bases are TGTGCCAGCAGGCCTCAGGGGACCTACGAGCAGTACTTC. Protein product: CASRPQGTYEQYF.

The rearrangement uses TRBV30 and TRBJ2-7; 9 bases agree with TRBD1. This CDR3 contains 12 residues. CDR1 GTSNPN and CDR2 SVGIG come from the germline V gene (reference sequence). The V gene end was trimmed by 5 bases and the J gene end by 8 bases; junction bases not matched to a gene: 7. Written as DNA, the CDR3 is TGTGCCTGGGCGGGACAGGGCAGTAAGCAGTACTTC. Amino acids: CAWAGQGSKQYF.

The gene calls are TRBV7-3 and TRBJ2-1; unclear D gene. Trimming cost V 8 bases and J 0 bases, with 8 bases left between them. The CDR3 covers 13 residues. Per the germline V gene, CDR1 is SGHTA and CDR2 is FQGTGA. This CDR3 is CASGRSSYNEQFF. The CDR3 DNA follows: TGTGCCAGCGGCAGGAGCTCCTACAATGAGCAGTTCTTC. Together with reference TRBV7-3 and TRBJ2-1, the CDR3 gives the full variable domain: GAGVSQTPSNKVTEKGKYVELRCDPISGHTALYWYRQSLGQGPEFLIYFQGTGAADDSGLPNDRFFAVRPEGSVSTLKIQRTERGDSAVYLCASGRSSYNEQFFGPGTRLTVL.

The chain has TRBV7-3 and TRBJ2-2; D is ambiguous. CDR1 SGHTA and CDR2 FQGTGA come from the germline V gene. The CDR3 loop spans 14 amino acids. V shed 0 bases and J shed 3 bases, with 5 bases lying between them. The CDR3 nucleotides are TGTGCCAGCAGCTTAACGAGAGACACCGGGGAGCTGTTTTTT. It translates to CASSLTRDTGELFF.

The chain carries TRBV18 and TRBJ1-5; D remains ambiguous. The CDR3 is 15 residues long. V was pared by 6 bases and J by 2 bases, with 14 bases between. The germline gives CDR1 KGHSH, CDR2 LQKENI. In DNA, the CDR3 is TGTGCCAGCTCTCTCCAACCTTGGGGCAATCAGCCCCAGCATTTT. Encoded protein: CASSLQPWGNQPQHF.

The rearrangement joins TRBV7-8 to TRBJ2-7; D remains ambiguous. Germline CDR1 is SGHVS and CDR2 is FQNEAQ. The V and J ends lost 5 bases and 3 bases respectively, with 11 bases between them. The CDR3 runs to 13 residues. CDR3 nucleotide sequence: TGTGCCAGCAGCCCCGCCCAAGACTACGAGCAGTACTTC. It is translated as CASSPAQDYEQYF.

The rearrangement uses TRBV5-1 and TRBJ2-2; D is tentatively TRBD1 or TRBD2 (5 bases each). V was clipped by 4 bases and J by 0 bases, with 10 bases between them. CDR1 SGHRS and CDR2 YFSETQ come from the germline V gene. The CDR3 covers 15 residues. The CDR3 here is CASSPGASNTGELFF. CDR3 bases: TGCGCCAGCAGCCCCGGGGCATCGAACACCGGGGAGCTGTTTTTT.

This clone was seen only once. The chain recombines TRBV4-1 with TRBJ1-3; D is unclear. The V end was cut by 0 bases, the J end by 4 bases, with 7 bases between. The germline CDR1 and CDR2 sequences are MGHRA and YSYEKL. This CDR3 spans 14 amino acids. In DNA, the CDR3 is TGCGCCAGCAGCCAAGATACGGTCGGAAACACCATATATTTT. Translated: CASSQDTVGNTIYF.

The J gene is TRBJ1-1, the V gene TRBV18; D is possibly TRBD1 (5 bases). The V end lost 6 bases, the J end lost 1 base, and 12 bases lay between the germline ends. From germline, CDR1 is KGHSH and CDR2 LQKENI. This CDR3 is 14 amino acids long. CDR3 DNA: TGTGCCAGCTCTCTTGGAAGGGGGAACACTGAAGCTTTCTTT. Its protein product is CASSLGRGNTEAFF.

This clone was seen once. This chain connects TRBV19 to TRBJ1-5; TRBD1 is a possible D gene (5 bases). With 6 bases removed from V and 4 bases from J, the gap between germline ends came to 16 bases. There are 15 residues in the CDR3. The germline V gene has CDR1 LNHDA and CDR2 SQIVND (reference sequence). CDR3 sequence: CASRRKSGGNQPQHF. Written as DNA, the CDR3 is TGTGCCAGTAGGAGAAAGTCTGGGGGGAATCAGCCCCAGCATTTT. Full variable domain (rest looked up from reference TRBV19 and TRBJ1-5): DGGITQSPKYLFRKEGQNVTLSCEQNLNHDAMYWYRQDPGQGLRLIYYSQIVNDFQKGDIAEGYSVSREKKESFPLTVTSAQKNPTAFYLCASRRKSGGNQPQHFGDGTRLSIL.

The chain carries TRBV28 and TRBJ1-2, with D tentatively TRBD1 (6 bases). Germline lookup yields CDR1 MDHEN and CDR2 SYDVKM. Trimming took off 10 bases at V and 4 bases at J, with 16 bases between the two ends. The CDR3 extends over 13 amino acids. CDR3 bases: TGTGCCACCCCTGGGGGGGGCGTCTATGGCTACACCTTC. Residues: CATPGGGVYGYTF.

V is TRBV29-1 and J is TRBJ1-1; D not resolved. Germline CDR1 is SQVTM and CDR2 is ANQGSEA. With 2 bases removed from V and 0 bases from J, the gap between germline ends came to 7 bases. This CDR3 region has 13 residues. The CDR3 coding sequence is TGCAGCGTTGAACGGCGGCTGAACACTGAAGCTTTCTTT. This codes for CSVERRLNTEAFF.

The chain combines TRBV2 with TRBJ1-5, with 9 bases aligning to TRBD1. This CDR3 is 16 amino acids long. J was trimmed by 0 bases and V by 4 bases; bases with no gene match: 4. The germline CDR1 and CDR2 sequences are SNHLY and FYNNEI. DNA for the CDR3: TGTGCCAGCAGTGCCTGGGGACAGGGTAGCAATCAGCCCCAGCATTTT. This codes for CASSAWGQGSNQPQHF.

V and J are TRBV28 and TRBJ1-2; TRBD1 matches at 7 bases. There are 15 residues in the CDR3. Losses at the gene ends were 6 bases for V and 7 bases for J; bases not matched to a gene: 14. Germline V gives CDR1 MDHEN, CDR2 SYDVKM. The CDR3: CASSRNPDRVSGYTF. The CDR3, as DNA: TGTGCCAGCAGCCGAAACCCTGACAGGGTTAGTGGCTACACCTTC.

The chain combines TRBV5-4 with TRBJ2-5; perhaps TRBD1 as D (6 bases). The CDR3 totals 13 residues. V was cut by 5 bases and J by 2 bases, with 10 bases left in between. Looked up from germline, CDR1 is SGHNT and CDR2 is YYREEE (reference sequence). The CDR3 loop is CASSVTGQETQYF. CDR3 in DNA: TGTGCCAGCAGTGTCACAGGGCAAGAGACCCAGTACTTC.

The chain employs TRBV24-1 and TRBJ2-1, with D perhaps being TRBD1 or TRBD2 (5 bases each). Germline lookup yields CDR1 KGHDR and CDR2 SFDVKD. The germline V and J ends were trimmed by 4 bases and 2 bases, with 14 bases remaining between them. This CDR3 contains 16 residues. CDR3 amino acids: CATSDPTRGAYNEQFF. DNA for the CDR3: TGTGCCACCAGTGACCCTACAAGGGGAGCCTACAATGAGCAGTTCTTC.

The V call is TRBV5-1, the J call TRBJ2-7; a weak D match, TRBD1 (5 bases). CDR3 size: 13 residues. CDR1 and CDR2 (germline): SGHRS, YFSETQ. With 6 bases removed from V and 3 bases from J, the gap between germline ends came to 13 bases. Here the CDR3 DNA reads TGCGCCAGCAAGGATGGACATCTCTACGAGCAGTACTTC. Translated, it gives CASKDGHLYEQYF.

CDR3 bases: TGCAGTGCTGGTGACATGACTAACTATGGCTACACCTTC. This translates into CSAGDMTNYGYTF. This chain uses TRBV20-1 with TRBJ1-2; D not certain. Germline CDR1 reads DFQATT; CDR2 reads SNEGSKA (reference sequence). This CDR3 contains 13 residues. V was cut by 5 bases and J by 0 bases, with 10 bases left in between.

As DNA, the CDR3 is TGTGCCAGCAGCTTGGGTCCCGCGGGTTCACCCCTCCACTTT. It specifies CASSLGPAGSPLHF. The chain uses TRBV5-5 and TRBJ1-6, with D hard to call. The CDR3 runs to 14 residues. In germline, CDR1 is SGHKS, CDR2 YYEKEE (reference sequence). The V end was cut by 0 bases, the J end by 9 bases, with 10 bases between.

The J gene is TRBJ1-6, the V gene TRBV28; 7 bases agree with TRBD1. Per the germline V gene, CDR1 is MDHEN and CDR2 is SYDVKM. The CDR3 has 14 amino acids. The CDR3 protein is CATVGTGERSPLHF. In nucleotides, the CDR3 is TGTGCAACGGTGGGAACAGGGGAGCGTTCACCCCTCCACTTT.